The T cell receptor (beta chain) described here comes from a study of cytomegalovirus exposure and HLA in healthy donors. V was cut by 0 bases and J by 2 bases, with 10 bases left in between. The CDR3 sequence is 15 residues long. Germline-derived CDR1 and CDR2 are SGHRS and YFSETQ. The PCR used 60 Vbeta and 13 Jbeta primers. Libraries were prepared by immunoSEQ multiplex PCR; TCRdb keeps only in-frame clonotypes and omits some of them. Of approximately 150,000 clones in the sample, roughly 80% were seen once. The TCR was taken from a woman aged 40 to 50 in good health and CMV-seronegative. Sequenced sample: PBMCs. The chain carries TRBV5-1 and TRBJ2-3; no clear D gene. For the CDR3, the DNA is TGCGCCAGCAGCTTGGACAGCTACCACACAGATACGCAGTATTTT. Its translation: CASSLDSYHTDTQYF. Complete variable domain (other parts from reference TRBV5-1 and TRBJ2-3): KAGVTQTPRYLIKTRGQQVTLSCSPISGHRSVSWYQQTPGQGLQFLFEYFSETQRNKGNFPGRFSGRQFSNSRSEMNVSTLELGDSALYLCASSLDSYHTDTQYFGPGTRLTVL.